The 12 T cell receptor beta chains in this list originate from one sample, sequenced in a study of blood T cell repertoires in COVID-19. The data were produced by immunoSEQ multiplex PCR, yet TCRdb's version contains in-frame clones alone and is incomplete. This table holds approximately 260,000 clones, 84% found once. Source material: peripheral blood. Receptors originate from a human donor in a cohort sampled during active COVID-19.

This clone is a singleton in its sample. The V call is TRBV18, the J call TRBJ1-2; 7 bases line up with TRBD1. Unmatched junction bases numbered 4, after V lost 2 bases and J lost 7 bases. The germline V gene encodes CDR1 KGHSH and CDR2 LQKENI. This CDR3 has 13 amino acids. The CDR3 bases are TGTGCCAGCTCACCAGACAGGGACTTTGGCTACACCTTC. Its protein product is CASSPDRDFGYTF.

The chain employs TRBV28 and TRBJ1-5; possible D gene TRBD1, 5 bases. From germline, CDR1 is MDHEN and CDR2 SYDVKM. Trimming took 7 bases from V and 8 from J, leaving 12 bases between them. The CDR3 runs 12 residues. The CDR3 DNA reads TGTGCCAGCATGGGGGGGGTTGAGCCCCAGCATTTT. It codes for CASMGGVEPQHF.

The chain has TRBV3-1 (or the pseudogene TRBV3-2) and TRBJ1-1, with 7 bases identical to TRBD1. With 1 base clipped from V and 11 bases from J, the junction kept 7 bases outside the gene matches. In germline, CDR1 is LGHDT, CDR2 YNNKEL (reference sequence). The CDR3 runs 13 residues. Here the CDR3 DNA reads TGTGCCAGCAGCCAAGCTGGACAGGATGTTGCTTTCTTT. Its translation is CASSQAGQDVAFF.

The chain carries TRBV5-6 and TRBJ1-2; 11 bases agree with TRBD1. V lost 4 bases and J lost 6; bases outside the gene matches: 8. CDR1 is SGHDT and CDR2 is YYEEEE in the germline V gene. The CDR3 runs to 15 residues. Here the CDR3 reads CASSESGTGGDGYTF. CDR3 nucleotides: TGTGCCAGCAGCGAATCCGGGACAGGGGGTGATGGCTACACCTTC.

The gene calls are TRBV10-2 and TRBJ1-2, with D possibly being TRBD1 (6 bases). V shed 11 bases and J shed 8 bases, with 18 bases lying between them. The CDR3 length is 12 residues. Germline V lookup: CDR1 WSHSY, CDR2 SAAADI. CDR3 loop: CAARQELGGYTF. CDR3 nucleotides: TGCGCCGCCCGACAGGAGCTGGGAGGCTACACCTTC.

This CDR3 reads CASSYSAGGTDTQYF. The CDR3 nucleotides read TGTGCCAGCAGTTACTCAGCAGGGGGCACAGATACGCAGTATTTT. This chain uses TRBV6-5 with TRBJ2-3; TRBD1 is a possible D gene (6 bases). The V gene lost 0 bases and the J gene lost 1 base, with 8 bases spanning the gap. Germline V gene lookup returns CDR1 MNHEY and CDR2 SVGAGI. The CDR3 has 15 residues.

The rearrangement uses TRBV19 and TRBJ2-7, with a possible D match to TRBD2 (5 bases). The V and J ends lost 5 bases and 1 base respectively, with 12 bases between them. The CDR3 extends over 14 amino acids. Germline V gene sequence: CDR1 LNHDA, CDR2 SQIVND (reference sequence). The CDR3 nucleotides are TGTGCCAGTAGTTCCTACACTAGTTCCTACGAGCAGTACTTC. Translating it yields CASSSYTSSYEQYF.

V is TRBV11-2 and J is TRBJ2-7; weak D call: TRBD1 (6 bases). The CDR3 runs to 12 residues. Per the germline V gene, CDR1 is SGHAT and CDR2 is FQNNGV. The germline V and J ends were trimmed by 5 bases and 2 bases, with 7 bases remaining between them. CDR3 region: CASSEGAYEQYF. In DNA form, the CDR3 reads TGTGCCAGCAGCGAGGGGGCCTACGAGCAGTACTTC.

The V call is TRBV5-1, the J call TRBJ2-3; TRBD2 is a possible D gene (5 bases). CDR3 length equals 17 residues. From germline, CDR1 is SGHRS and CDR2 YFSETQ. Trimming pared 5 bases from V and 5 bases from J, leaving 24 bases between. Here the CDR3 DNA reads TGCGCCAGCAGTAAGTCTCTCGCTCCCCTTGAGGGAGATACGCAGTATTTT. Its protein product is CASSKSLAPLEGDTQYF.

The chain employs TRBV19 and TRBJ1-4; 8 bases align to TRBD1. This CDR3 comprises 16 residues. J lost 7 bases, V lost 11 bases, and 18 bases had no gene match. The germline CDR1 and CDR2 sequences are LNHDA and SQIVND (reference sequence). The CDR3 nucleotides are TGTGCCCCAGGACAGGGTAAAGGGAACGGGGGTGAAAAACTGTTTTTT. Protein: CAPGQGKGNGGEKLFF. Supplemented by reference TRBV19 and TRBJ1-4, the full variable domain reads DGGITQSPKYLFRKEGQNVTLSCEQNLNHDAMYWYRQDPGQGLRLIYYSQIVNDFQKGDIAEGYSVSREKKESFPLTVTSAQKNPTAFYLCAPGQGKGNGGEKLFFGSGTQLSVL.

V and J are TRBV2 and TRBJ2-3; D is perhaps TRBD2 (6 bases). Per the germline V gene, CDR1 is SNHLY and CDR2 is FYNNEI. This CDR3 has 15 amino acids. V was cut by 10 bases and J by 5 bases, with 22 bases left in between. The CDR3 coding sequence is TGTGCCACCTCATTAAATACGGGAGTTGTAGATACGCAGTATTTT. Translated: CATSLNTGVVDTQYF.

The rearrangement joins TRBV15 to TRBJ1-5, with D possibly matching TRBD1 (5 bases). Trimming pared 0 bases from V and 4 bases from J, leaving 7 bases between. This CDR3 has 14 residues. CDR1 LNHNV and CDR2 YYDKDF come from the germline V gene (reference sequence). CDR3 region: CATSREQGNQPQHF. The CDR3 nucleotides are TGTGCCACCAGCAGAGAGCAGGGTAATCAGCCCCAGCATTTT.